This passage covers 20 T cell receptor beta chains from one sample sequenced in a study of blood T cell repertoires in COVID-19. Assay used: immunoSEQ multiplex PCR; TCRdb lists only in-frame clones, some missing. The sample carries tens of thousands of clones, approximately 80% recorded once. The sequenced sample was PBMCs or T cells enriched from blood (not recorded which). The receptors were gathered from a woman aged 35 to 49 with acute COVID-19.

This clone has a handful of counts. This chain connects TRBV5-4 to TRBJ2-1, with TRBD1 matching over 9 bases. The CDR3 has 17 amino acids. Germline lookup yields CDR1 SGHNT and CDR2 YYREEE (reference sequence). The J segment lost 9 bases and the V segment lost 4 bases, leaving 17 bases of the junction unmatched. CDR3: CASSLRDRAAPLGEQFF. In nucleotides, the CDR3 is TGTGCCAGCAGCCTAAGGGACAGGGCAGCCCCCCTCGGTGAGCAGTTCTTC.

The CDR3 DNA is TGCAGCGTTGAGGCGGTATCCTACGAGCAGTACTTC. It specifies CSVEAVSYEQYF. The rearrangement links TRBV29-1 to TRBJ2-7; no clear D. V was trimmed by 3 bases and J by 1 base, leaving 7 bases between them. Germline loops: CDR1 SQVTM, CDR2 ANQGSEA. The CDR3 spans 12 residues.

This chain links TRBV18 with TRBJ2-3, with 8 bases lining up with TRBD2. CDR3 size: 11 residues. Germline V gene data show CDR1 as KGHSH and CDR2 as LQKENI. The V segment lost 4 bases and the J segment 14 bases; nucleotides outside the gene matches: 5. The CDR3 DNA is TGTGCCAGCTCACTCGGACTAGCTGGGTATTTT. This codes for CASSLGLAGYF.

This chain connects TRBV19 to TRBJ2-1; 9 nucleotides agree with TRBD1. The CDR3 consists of 18 residues. V shed 3 bases, J shed 5 bases, and the junction held 14 bases outside the gene matches. In germline, CDR1 is LNHDA, CDR2 SQIVND (reference sequence). CDR3 nucleotide sequence: TGTGCCAGTAGTATTCGTTTTATAGGGACAGGGAAAGACAATGAGCAGTTCTTC. Encoded protein: CASSIRFIGTGKDNEQFF. The full variable domain, its missing parts supplied by reference TRBV19 and TRBJ2-1, is DGGITQSPKYLFRKEGQNVTLSCEQNLNHDAMYWYRQDPGQGLRLIYYSQIVNDFQKGDIAEGYSVSREKKESFPLTVTSAQKNPTAFYLCASSIRFIGTGKDNEQFFGPGTRLTVL.

The chain is built from TRBV5-4 and TRBJ1-2; D remains ambiguous. The CDR3 contains 13 residues. Trimming removed 0 bases at V and 8 bases at J, with 11 bases between. Germline values: CDR1 SGHNT, CDR2 YYREEE (reference sequence). CDR3 sequence reads: CASSLDGPEGYTF. The CDR3 coding sequence is TGTGCCAGCAGCTTGGACGGCCCGGAGGGCTACACCTTC.

The chain uses TRBV14 and TRBJ1-3; D is undetermined. CDR1 is SGHDN, CDR2 FVKESK, per germline. This CDR3 comprises 18 residues. V lost 1 base and J lost 0, with 16 bases in between. For the CDR3, the DNA is TGTGCCAGCAGCCAAGTTGGGGTTGGGAGCTTCTCTGGAAACACCATATATTTT. Its protein product is CASSQVGVGSFSGNTIYF. Complete variable domain (other parts from reference TRBV14 and TRBJ1-3): EAGVTQFPSHSVIEKGQTVTLRCDPISGHDNLYWYRRVMGKEIKFLLHFVKESKQDESGMPNNRFLAERTGGTYSTLKVQPAELEDSGVYFCASSQVGVGSFSGNTIYFGEGSWLTVV.

On this clone itself: Within the sample, other DNA sequences also encode this same CDR3. This rearrangement joins TRBV7-9 to TRBJ1-5; tentative D call: TRBD1 (6 bases). The CDR3 is made up of 13 amino acids. The germline V and J ends were trimmed by 1 base and 6 bases, with 7 bases remaining between them. Germline V gene sequence: CDR1 SEHNR, CDR2 FQNEAQ (reference sequence). CDR3 nucleotide sequence: TGTGCCAGCAGCTTAGAAGGGGGTCAGCCCCAGCATTTT. Protein product: CASSLEGGQPQHF. Full variable domain (rest looked up from reference TRBV7-9 and TRBJ1-5): DTGVSQNPRHKITKRGQNVTFRCDPISEHNRLYWYRQTLGQGPEFLTYFQNEAQLEKSRLLSDRFSAERPKGSFSTLEIQRTEQGDSAMYLCASSLEGGQPQHFGDGTRLSIL.

The chain combines TRBV4-1 with TRBJ1-2, with 8 positions matching TRBD1. The CDR3 covers 16 residues. The J segment lost 3 bases and the V segment lost 2 bases, leaving 8 bases of the junction unmatched. CDR1 and CDR2 from the germline V gene are MGHRA and YSYEKL. CDR3 residues: CASSQLDREKYYGYTF. CDR3 DNA: TGCGCCAGCAGCCAACTGGACAGGGAAAAGTACTATGGCTACACCTTC.

The rearrangement links TRBV19 to TRBJ2-3; TRBD2 is a possible D gene (6 bases). From germline, CDR1 is LNHDA and CDR2 SQIVND (reference sequence). The ends were cut back, 1 base at V and 1 base at J, with 9 bases in the middle. The CDR3 consists of 15 residues. In DNA, the CDR3 is TGTGCCAGTAGTATAGGCGGGGTAGGCACAGATACGCAGTATTTT. The encoded protein is CASSIGGVGTDTQYF.

V and J are TRBV28 and TRBJ2-7; 10 bases match TRBD1. This CDR3 contains 15 residues. Trimming cost V 6 bases and J 5 bases; bases outside gene matches: 10. Germline V gene data show CDR1 as MDHEN and CDR2 as SYDVKM. The chain's CDR3 is CASSRRRQGAHEQYF. The CDR3 DNA sequence: TGTGCCAGCAGCCGTCGCAGACAGGGGGCCCACGAGCAGTACTTC.

This clone was picked up a small number of times. The rearrangement joins TRBV27 to TRBJ1-4, with TRBD1 matching 7 bases. CDR3 length: 19 amino acids. Trimming at V came to 3 bases and at J to 3 bases, leaving 16 bases not matched to a gene. The germline gives CDR1 MNHEY, CDR2 SMNVEV (reference sequence). The DNA of the CDR3 is TGTGCCAGCAGTTTGGGACTCACAGGGGTTCCAGGGGCTAATGAAAAACTGTTTTTT. This sequence encodes CASSLGLTGVPGANEKLFF.

J is TRBJ2-6 and V is TRBV21-1; the table's D call of TRBD2 was not tested on the DNA. TRBV21-1 is an annotated pseudogene. This CDR3 is 13 amino acids long. As DNA, the CDR3 is TGTGCCAGTTCTCCCTCTGGGGCCAACGTCCTGACTTTC. Its translation is CASSPSGANVLTF.

The genes are TRBV2 and TRBJ2-7, with TRBD2 matching 7 bases. Germline trimming cut 11 bases from V and 0 bases from J; bases unmatched to any gene: 4. Germline V gives CDR1 SNHLY, CDR2 FYNNEI. The CDR3 length is 12 residues. The CDR3 sequence: CAAGVDSYEQYF. In nucleotides, the CDR3 is TGTGCCGCGGGGGTGGACTCCTACGAGCAGTACTTC.

The rearrangement joins TRBV19 to TRBJ2-5; a weak D match, TRBD2 (7 bases). The germline gives CDR1 LNHDA, CDR2 SQIVND (reference sequence). V was pared by 5 bases and J by 4 bases, with 17 bases between. The CDR3 extends over 15 amino acids. Written as DNA, the CDR3 is TGTGCCAGTAGTGCGGGGGCTGGAGTAATAGAGACCCAGTACTTC. Its protein product is CASSAGAGVIETQYF.

This clone was seen once. The V and J genes are TRBV7-2 and TRBJ1-3; the D gene is possibly TRBD1 (5 bases). CDR1 and CDR2 (germline): SGHTA, FQGNSA. This CDR3 has 16 amino acids. Trimming took 1 base from V and 4 from J, leaving 14 bases between them. CDR3 sequence: CASSLEPPGVGNTIYF. Here the CDR3 DNA reads TGTGCCAGCAGCTTAGAACCCCCGGGGGTCGGAAACACCATATATTTT.

The V call is TRBV5-1, the J call TRBJ2-5; a weak D match, TRBD1 (6 bases). Germline V gives CDR1 SGHRS, CDR2 YFSETQ. This CDR3 is built from 16 residues. Deletions cut 0 bases from V and 1 base from J, with 13 bases between. The CDR3 sequence is CASSLVALGGQETQYF. The CDR3 bases are TGCGCCAGCAGCTTGGTCGCCTTAGGGGGCCAAGAGACCCAGTACTTC. Variable domain in full (rest from reference TRBV5-1 and TRBJ2-5): KAGVTQTPRYLIKTRGQQVTLSCSPISGHRSVSWYQQTPGQGLQFLFEYFSETQRNKGNFPGRFSGRQFSNSRSEMNVSTLELGDSALYLCASSLVALGGQETQYFGPGTRLLVL.

This clone showed up just once. The V gene is TRBV28, the J gene TRBJ2-7, with 10 nucleotides matching TRBD2. Germline CDR1 is MDHEN and CDR2 is SYDVKM. V lost 5 bases, J lost 4 bases, and 8 bases stayed unmatched. The length of the CDR3 is 15 residues. The CDR3 DNA follows: TGTGCCAGCAGTCCGCTAGCGGGAGTGGGTTACGAGCAGTACTTC. Protein product: CASSPLAGVGYEQYF.

This clone showed up just a few times. The chain has TRBV5-1 and TRBJ1-4; 7 nucleotides line up with TRBD1. CDR1 and CDR2 from the germline V gene are SGHRS and YFSETQ. The CDR3 extends over 17 amino acids. J gave up 6 bases and V 3 bases, and 14 bases lay outside the gene matches. In nucleotides, the CDR3 is TGCGCCAGCAGCTCTGGTGACCTACAGGGGTTTTATGAAAAACTGTTTTTT. Its translation: CASSSGDLQGFYEKLFF.

This clone is a singleton in its sample. This sequence joins TRBV7-3 and TRBJ2-3; D may be TRBD2 (6 bases). Germline V gives CDR1 SGHTA, CDR2 FQGTGA. The V end was cut by 1 base, the J end by 3 bases, with 8 bases between. The CDR3 is 14 amino acids. DNA for the CDR3: TGTGCCAGCAGCTTAAACGGAGGGACAGATACGCAGTATTTT. Amino acids: CASSLNGGTDTQYF.

This chain joins TRBV19 and TRBJ1-4; the match to TRBD1 covers 9 bases. The CDR3 length is 15 residues. Germline values: CDR1 LNHDA, CDR2 SQIVND (reference sequence). The J segment lost 6 bases and the V segment lost 7 bases, leaving 9 bases of the junction unmatched. The CDR3 DNA is TGTGCCAGTAAGGGGACAGGGTATTCGGATGAAAAACTGTTTTTT. Translation gives CASKGTGYSDEKLFF.